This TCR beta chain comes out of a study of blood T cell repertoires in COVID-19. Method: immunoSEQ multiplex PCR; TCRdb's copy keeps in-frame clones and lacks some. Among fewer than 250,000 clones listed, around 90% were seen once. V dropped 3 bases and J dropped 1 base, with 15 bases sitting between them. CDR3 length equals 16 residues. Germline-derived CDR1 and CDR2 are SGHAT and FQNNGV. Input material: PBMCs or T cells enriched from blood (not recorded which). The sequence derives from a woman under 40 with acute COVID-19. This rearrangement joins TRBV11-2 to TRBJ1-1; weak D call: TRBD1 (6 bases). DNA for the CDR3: TGTGCCAGCAGCTTCCCTTCGGGACACTCGAACACTGAAGCTTTCTTT. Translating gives CASSFPSGHSNTEAFF.